The 14 T cell receptor beta chains reported below all come from one sample, sequenced in a study of Ad26.COV2.S vaccination and SARS-CoV-2 variants. The sample's treatment: some 19 received Ad26.COV2.S at low or high dose, single or two shots; several received placebo; per-sample allocation not given. Samples analyzed were those drawn on day 63 after the first vaccine or placebo injection. TCRdb's table, derived via immunoSEQ multiplex PCR, lists solely in-frame clones and lacks some. The table lists about 350,000 clones, about 88% of them singletons, with 6.4% in the top ten. Material: peripheral blood, obtained in a trial of Ad26.COV2.S vaccine versus placebo. These receptors originate from a person between 18 and 60 years old who received the Ad26.COV2.S COVID-19 vaccine or a placebo.

The CDR3 here is CASSQDHLAGDNEQFF. In nucleotides, the CDR3 is TGTGCCAGCAGCCAAGATCATCTAGCGGGAGATAATGAGCAGTTCTTC. The chain has TRBV4-2 and TRBJ2-1; 10 nucleotides agree with TRBD2. The CDR3 covers 16 residues. V gave up 0 bases and J gave up 7 bases; unmatched junction bases: 6. Germline V CDR1 and CDR2: LGHNA, YNFKEQ.

The V call is TRBV2, the J call TRBJ2-6; 12 bases map to TRBD1. The V gene's germline CDR1 is SNHLY and CDR2 FYNNEI. The length of the CDR3 is 19 residues. The trim removed 4 bases at V and 1 base at J, leaving 8 bases unmatched. The CDR3 loop is CASSATPGQGASGANVLTF. In nucleotides, the CDR3 is TGTGCCAGCAGTGCAACCCCGGGACAGGGGGCGTCTGGGGCCAACGTCCTGACTTTC.

The CDR3 sequence: CASSRADRGNNSPLHF. CDR3 DNA sequence: TGTGCCAGTAGTAGAGCCGACAGGGGTAATAATTCACCCCTCCACTTT. The genes are TRBV19 and TRBJ1-6, with 8 bases fitting TRBD1. V lost 4 bases and J lost 5; bases outside the gene matches: 7. The CDR3 loop spans 16 amino acids. Per the germline V gene, CDR1 is LNHDA and CDR2 is SQIVND (reference sequence).

The chain links TRBV10-3 to TRBJ2-3, with TRBD2 matching over 9 bases. The CDR3 contains 18 residues. The germline gives CDR1 ENHRY, CDR2 SYGVKD. The trim removed 8 bases at V and 5 bases at J, leaving 20 bases unmatched. CDR3 amino acids: CAIQPGQWASGIGDTQYF. The CDR3 bases are TGTGCCATCCAGCCGGGGCAGTGGGCTAGCGGGATCGGAGATACGCAGTATTTT.

This chain links TRBV5-8 with TRBJ1-6, with 7 bases matching TRBD1. Trimming removed 2 bases from V and 6 bases from J; junction bases left unmatched: 11. The V gene's germline CDR1 is SGHTS and CDR2 YDEGEE. The CDR3 consists of 17 residues. For the CDR3, the DNA is TGTGCCAGCAGCTTTCTAAGGGACAGCAGACCTAATTCACCCCTCCACTTT. It encodes CASSFLRDSRPNSPLHF.

The gene calls are TRBV19 and TRBJ2-2; the match to TRBD2 covers 16 bases. Germline values: CDR1 LNHDA, CDR2 SQIVND (reference sequence). CDR3 length equals 20 residues. Unmatched junction bases numbered 13, after V lost 5 bases and J lost 4 bases. The CDR3 nucleotides are TGTGCCAGTAGTCCCCAAATGGGACTAGCGGGAGGGCGTGGCACCGGGGAGCTGTTTTTT. It yields the protein CASSPQMGLAGGRGTGELFF.

The rearrangement joins TRBV15 to TRBJ2-1, with D perhaps matching TRBD1 (6 bases). V was trimmed by 0 bases and J by 10 bases, leaving 10 bases between them. Germline V lookup: CDR1 LNHNV, CDR2 YYDKDF (reference sequence). The CDR3 is 13 amino acids. CDR3 sequence: CATSRDKGQEQFF. The CDR3 nucleotides are TGTGCCACCAGCAGAGATAAGGGACAAGAGCAGTTCTTC.

The chain uses TRBV6-4 and TRBJ2-7; the D gene is possibly TRBD1 (5 bases). Looked up from germline, CDR1 is MRHNA and CDR2 is SNTAGT. The CDR3 contains 13 residues. V was clipped by 4 bases and J by 0 bases, with 7 bases between them. The CDR3 region has the DNA TGTGCCAGCAGTGTAGGGGACTCCTACGAGCAGTACTTC. Encoded protein: CASSVGDSYEQYF.

Here the CDR3 reads CASSLAVGLAILDEQYF. The CDR3 DNA follows: TGTGCCAGCAGCCTGGCAGTGGGACTAGCGATTTTGGACGAGCAGTACTTC. V is TRBV5-6 and J is TRBJ2-7; 10 bases match TRBD2. The CDR3 is made up of 17 amino acids. In germline, CDR1 is SGHDT, CDR2 YYEEEE. The V segment lost 4 bases and the J segment 5 bases; nucleotides outside the gene matches: 15.

This sequence joins TRBV6-5 and TRBJ1-1; D remains unclear. The CDR3 covers 13 residues. Trimming removed 5 bases from V and 3 bases from J, with 10 bases in between. The V gene's germline CDR1 is MNHEY and CDR2 SVGAGI. CDR3 in amino acids: CASSNTLDTEAFF. The DNA of the CDR3 is TGTGCCAGCAGTAACACATTGGACACTGAAGCTTTCTTT.

V gene TRBV4-1 combines with J gene TRBJ2-7, with 10 bases identical to TRBD2. The trim removed 0 bases at V and 3 bases at J, leaving 5 bases unmatched. The CDR3 contains 16 residues. Per germline, CDR1 MGHRA and CDR2 YSYEKL. The CDR3 protein is CASSQETAGGGYEQYF. Here the CDR3 DNA reads TGCGCCAGCAGCCAAGAAACAGCGGGAGGGGGCTACGAGCAGTACTTC.

The genes are TRBV3-1 (or the pseudogene TRBV3-2) and TRBJ2-1, with 9 positions matching TRBD2. The CDR3 covers 15 residues. Germline V gene lookup returns CDR1 LGHDT and CDR2 YNNKEL (reference sequence). V lost 3 bases and J lost 2; bases outside the gene matches: 2. The CDR3 reads CASSHGGGAYNEQFF. The DNA for the CDR3 is TGTGCCAGCAGCCACGGCGGGGGGGCCTACAATGAGCAGTTCTTC.

The chain uses TRBV5-1 and TRBJ2-1, with 12 bases lining up with TRBD2. After removal of 0 bases from V and 4 bases from J, the junction contained 8 bases not matched to a gene. CDR1 is SGHRS, CDR2 YFSETQ, per germline. This CDR3 comprises 18 residues. CDR3 amino acids: CASSLDDFGLAGYNEQFF. The CDR3 DNA reads TGCGCCAGCAGCTTGGACGACTTCGGACTAGCGGGATACAATGAGCAGTTCTTC. Looking up the rest from reference TRBV5-1 and TRBJ2-1 gives the full variable domain: KAGVTQTPRYLIKTRGQQVTLSCSPISGHRSVSWYQQTPGQGLQFLFEYFSETQRNKGNFPGRFSGRQFSNSRSEMNVSTLELGDSALYLCASSLDDFGLAGYNEQFFGPGTRLTVL.

This chain joins TRBV28 and TRBJ2-7; 12 positions match TRBD2. The germline CDR1 and CDR2 sequences are MDHEN and SYDVKM. Unmatched junction bases numbered 11, after V lost 3 bases and J lost 2 bases. The CDR3 spans 18 residues. CDR3 in DNA: TGTGCCAGCAGTTTTTCGTGGACTAGCGGGACCAACACCTACGAGCAGTACTTC. It translates to CASSFSWTSGTNTYEQYF.